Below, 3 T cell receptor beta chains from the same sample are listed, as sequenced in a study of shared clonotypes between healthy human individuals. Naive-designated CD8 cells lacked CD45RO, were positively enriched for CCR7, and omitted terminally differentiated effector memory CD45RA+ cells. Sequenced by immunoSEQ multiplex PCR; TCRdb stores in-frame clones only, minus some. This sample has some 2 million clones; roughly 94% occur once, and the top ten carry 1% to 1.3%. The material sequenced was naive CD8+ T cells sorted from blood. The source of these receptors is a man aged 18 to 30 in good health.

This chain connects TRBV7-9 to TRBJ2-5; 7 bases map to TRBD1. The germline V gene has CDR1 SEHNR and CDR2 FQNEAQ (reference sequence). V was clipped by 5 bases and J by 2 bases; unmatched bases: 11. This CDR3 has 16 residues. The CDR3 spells CASSPIPGDSQETQYF. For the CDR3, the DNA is TGTGCCAGCAGCCCTATTCCCGGGGACAGTCAAGAGACCCAGTACTTC.

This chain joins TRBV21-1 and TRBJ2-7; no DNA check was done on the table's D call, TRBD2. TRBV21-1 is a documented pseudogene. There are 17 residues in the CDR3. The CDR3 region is CASSKVRYGGTGYEQYF. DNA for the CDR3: TGTGCCAGCAGCAAAGTGCGTTACGGGGGAACCGGGTACGAGCAGTACTTC.

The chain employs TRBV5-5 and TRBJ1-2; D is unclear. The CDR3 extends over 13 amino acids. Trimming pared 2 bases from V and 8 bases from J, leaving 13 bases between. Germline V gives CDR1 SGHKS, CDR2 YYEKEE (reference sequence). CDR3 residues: CASSFPERTGYTF. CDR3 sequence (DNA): TGTGCCAGCAGCTTTCCAGAGCGAACAGGCTACACCTTC. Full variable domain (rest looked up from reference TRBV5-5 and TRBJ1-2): DAGVTQSPTHLIKTRGQQVTLRCSPISGHKSVSWYQQVLGQGPQFIFQYYEKEERGRGNFPDRFSARQFPNYSSELNVNALLLGDSALYLCASSFPERTGYTFGSGTRLTVV.